The present TCR beta chain was sequenced within a study of regulatory T cells in long-lasting Graves disease. Findings and caveats of the study: Gene preferences differed: TRBV28, TRBJ1-2, TRBJ2-5 in persistent cases.

The V and J ends lost 3 bases and 7 bases respectively, with 10 bases between them. Germline V gene data show CDR1 as SGHTA and CDR2 as FQGNSA. The CDR3 contains 13 residues. This clonotype showed up just a few times. Its antigen is still unknown. Regarding time point: newly diagnosed GD, antithyroid drugs for less than 3 months. Generation of the TCR library employed RNA extracted from PBMCs. Arm-PCR of CDR3 regions with iRepertoire HTBI primers generated TCR beta libraries. TCRdb re-called the multiplex PCR reads through MiXCR, storing one row per CDR3 protein. The data show 300,000 to 400,000 distinct CDR3 sequences, about 18% seen once.

The V gene is TRBV7-2, the J gene TRBJ2-1; weak D call: TRBD2 (5 bases). The clonotype comes from a female donor with Graves disease. The sample in question was peripheral blood mononuclear cells (PBMCs), obtained at new diagnosis, from a patient treated with antithyroid drugs. CDR3 loop: CASSFGVGNEQFF. In DNA, the CDR3 is TGTGCCAGCAGCTTCGGGGTGGGAAATGAGCAGTTCTTC.